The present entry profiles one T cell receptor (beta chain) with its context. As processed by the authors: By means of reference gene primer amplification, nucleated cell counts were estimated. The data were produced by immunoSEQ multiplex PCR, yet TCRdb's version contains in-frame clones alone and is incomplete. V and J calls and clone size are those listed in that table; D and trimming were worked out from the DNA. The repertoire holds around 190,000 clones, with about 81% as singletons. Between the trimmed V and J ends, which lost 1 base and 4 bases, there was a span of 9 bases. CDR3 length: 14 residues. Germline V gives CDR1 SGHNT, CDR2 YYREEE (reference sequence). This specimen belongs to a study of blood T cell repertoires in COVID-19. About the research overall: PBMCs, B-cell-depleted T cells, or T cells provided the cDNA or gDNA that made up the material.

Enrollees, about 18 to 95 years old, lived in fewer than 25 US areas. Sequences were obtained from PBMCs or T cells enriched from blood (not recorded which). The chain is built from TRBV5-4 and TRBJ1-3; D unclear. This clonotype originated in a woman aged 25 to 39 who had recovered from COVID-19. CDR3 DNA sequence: TGTGCCAGCAGCTTGTCCCGGAGCGGAAACACCATATATTTT. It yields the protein CASSLSRSGNTIYF.